This TCR beta chain is drawn from a study of T-cell memory formation after mild COVID-19. V shed 6 bases, J shed 7 bases, and the junction held 4 bases outside the gene matches. The germline gives CDR1 MRHNA, CDR2 SNTAGT. The CDR3 contains 14 residues. In TCRdb, the 5' RACE reads were re-called with MiXCR into one record per CDR3 protein. The sample has about 440,000 distinct CDR3 sequences; 15% to 20% are singletons. This clonotype is judged medium-sized (0.01 to 0.1%). The TCR was taken from an adult woman who had mild COVID-19 (a few samples of this study predate the infection). Cell type and time point are not known. Sequencing used PBMCs or a T cell subset sorted from them (not recorded which). The chain recombines TRBV6-4 with TRBJ1-6; 9 bases are a match to TRBD1. CDR3 loop: CASSPGQGNSPLHF. In DNA form, the CDR3 reads TGTGCCAGCAGCCCCGGACAGGGGAATTCACCCCTCCACTTT.